The clone carrying this TCR beta chain is a singleton in its sample. Its target is unknown. The PCR used 60 Vbeta and 13 Jbeta primers. The method was immunoSEQ multiplex PCR; TCRdb's version includes in-frame clones alone and lacks a portion of them. The sample lists more than 80,000 clones, approximately 72% seen once, with roughly 3% in the top ten. This specimen comes from a study of cytomegalovirus exposure and HLA in healthy donors. The V gene lost 8 bases and the J gene lost 0 bases, with 5 bases spanning the gap. The CDR3 is 12 residues long. Germline assignment: CDR1 MDHEN and CDR2 SYDVKM. Study-wide findings and caveats: In a later analysis, most CMV-associated TCR beta chains appeared HLA-restricted. Researchers reported in a later analysis that a missense DCLRE1C variant was tied to TCR beta V- and J-gene trimming. In an earlier analysis, in roughly 600 donors, most V segments appeared productive either ~90% or ~30% of the time.

The receptor was derived from a female donor in good health and CMV-seropositive. The chain couples TRBV28 to TRBJ2-4; D unclear. The source material was PBMCs. The CDR3: CASEVAKNIQYF. The CDR3, as DNA: TGTGCCAGCGAGGTAGCCAAAAACATTCAGTACTTC.